Listed below are T cell receptor beta chains from one sample, sequenced in a study of blood T cells in healthy people across ages. TCRdb reprocessed the 5' RACE reads with MiXCR, giving one entry per CDR3 protein. The table has over a million distinct CDR3 sequences, roughly 60% seen once. The sequencing input was blood. These receptors originate from a man between 18 and 29 years old in good health. CDR3s include the opening cysteine and the closing phenylalanine or tryptophan. The order of the fields is V gene, J gene, CDR3 protein.

TRBV6-2/TRBV6-3	TRBJ2-7	CASSGPRTIYEQYF
TRBV25-1	TRBJ2-7	CASRADRSEQYF
TRBV7-8	TRBJ2-7	CASSLLGRVGSYEQYF
TRBV18	TRBJ1-4	CASASANEKLFF
TRBV4-1	TRBJ2-1	CASSPPLSVSSYNEQFF
TRBV25-1	TRBJ1-6	CASRDGYRGWNSPLHF
TRBV11-2	TRBJ2-7	CASSLRRQGGSSYEQYF
TRBV10-3	TRBJ2-3	CAIKEVVVDTQYF
TRBV20-1	TRBJ2-7	CSARRSGGSYF
TRBV4-1	TRBJ2-3	CASRQGGLAVGTQYF
TRBV29-1	TRBJ2-3	CSVGGVGAADTQYF
TRBV12-3/TRBV12-4	TRBJ1-2	CASSPIEQGNYGYTF
TRBV14	TRBJ2-3	CASSRQQLDTQYF
TRBV14	TRBJ2-7	CASSQDWPSSYEQYF
TRBV4-1	TRBJ1-3	CASSQGWTREPHSGNTIYF
TRBV7-2	TRBJ2-7	CASSSQAGLSSYEQYF
TRBV29-1	TRBJ2-5	CSFGRAGRYEQNF
TRBV5-6	TRBJ2-7	CASSLGLQGRLYEQYF
TRBV7-2	TRBJ2-3	CASSPRTSDTDTQYF
TRBV3-1	TRBJ2-1	CASSQAIDNYNEQFF
TRBV7-2	TRBJ2-3	CASSLPGGATDTQYF
TRBV4-2	TRBJ1-6	CASSQLWRGRDNSPLHF
TRBV6-2/TRBV6-3	.	CASTSSGGYISEQYF
TRBV4-1	TRBJ1-2	CASSTFGEGARGYTF
TRBV6-5	TRBJ2-3	CASTQRDTQYF
TRBV11-2	TRBJ2-6	CASSLIAGDPGANVLTF
TRBV11-2	TRBJ2-7	CASSLDSGGAVYEQYF
TRBV4-3	TRBJ1-5	CASSPEDHNQPQHF
TRBV20-1	TRBJ1-4	CSARGDLNEKLFF
TRBV6-2/TRBV6-3	TRBJ2-1	CASLSLGHTIRDEQFF
TRBV19	TRBJ2-7	CASSIKAGTEQYF
TRBV2	TRBJ1-4	CASSPTGGVVKLFF
TRBV6-2/TRBV6-3	TRBJ2-7	CASSYDGAEQYF
TRBV3-1	TRBJ2-1	CASSPDFWGGNYNEQFF
TRBV29-1	TRBJ2-7	CSVEESSGAPGYEQYF
TRBV20-1	TRBJ1-4	CSARDGRINEKLFF
TRBV29-1	TRBJ1-5	CSVGNSNQPQHF
TRBV12-3/TRBV12-4	TRBJ2-5	CASSLRHLEQYF
TRBV6-2/TRBV6-3	.	CASSLATGTRNEQYF
TRBV10-3	TRBJ1-2	CAISTGTDYGYTF
TRBV25-1	TRBJ2-3	CASSEGTSGRSDTQYF
TRBV4-1	TRBJ2-1	CASSQVGGVTFF
TRBV20-1	TRBJ1-2	CSAPSGTDYGYTF
TRBV5-6	TRBJ1-2	CASSLAQGTNYGYTF
TRBV20-1	TRBJ2-3	CSARIQGGSVPDTQYF
TRBV4-3	TRBJ1-4	CASSQDKPRTTNEKLFF
TRBV6-2/TRBV6-3	.	CASSHSMSYEQYF
TRBV4-3	TRBJ2-1	CASSPPRGGSSYNEQFF
TRBV6-6	TRBJ1-2	CASSYRTRDGYTF